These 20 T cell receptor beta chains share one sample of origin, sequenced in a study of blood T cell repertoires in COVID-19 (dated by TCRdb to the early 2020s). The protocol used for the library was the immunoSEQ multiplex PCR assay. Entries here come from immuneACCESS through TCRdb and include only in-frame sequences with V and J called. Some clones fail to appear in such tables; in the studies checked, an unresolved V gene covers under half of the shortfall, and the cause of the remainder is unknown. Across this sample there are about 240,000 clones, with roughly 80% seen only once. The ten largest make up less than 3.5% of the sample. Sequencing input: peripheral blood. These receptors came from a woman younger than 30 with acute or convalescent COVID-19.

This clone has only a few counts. For the CDR3, the DNA is TGCGCCAGCAGCTTTACCGGGACAGGCATCGACGAGCAGTACTTC. It is translated as CASSFTGTGIDEQYF. V gene TRBV5-1 combines with J gene TRBJ2-7, with 8 bases fitting TRBD1. This CDR3 comprises 15 residues. Germline-derived CDR1 and CDR2 are SGHRS and YFSETQ. Germline trimming cut 2 bases from V and 5 bases from J; bases unmatched to any gene: 9.

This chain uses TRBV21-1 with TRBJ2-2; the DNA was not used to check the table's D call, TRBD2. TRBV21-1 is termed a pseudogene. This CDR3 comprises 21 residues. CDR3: CASEPPGGGVFVGANTGELFF. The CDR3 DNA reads TGTGCCAGCGAACCACCCGGTGGGGGGGTTTTCGTAGGAGCGAACACCGGGGAGCTGTTTTTT.

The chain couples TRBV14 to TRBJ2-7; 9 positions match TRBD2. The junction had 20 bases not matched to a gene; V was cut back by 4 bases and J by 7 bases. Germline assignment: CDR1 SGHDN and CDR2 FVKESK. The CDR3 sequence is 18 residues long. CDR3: CASSPSGLSSREGREQYF. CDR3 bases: TGTGCCAGCAGCCCCTCGGGGCTATCTTCGCGGGAGGGCCGGGAGCAGTACTTC.

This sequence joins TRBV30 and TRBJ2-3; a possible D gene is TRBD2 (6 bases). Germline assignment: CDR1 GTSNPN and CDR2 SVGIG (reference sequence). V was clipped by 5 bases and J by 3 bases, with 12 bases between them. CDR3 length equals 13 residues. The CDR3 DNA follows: TGTGCCTGGGGGGACGGGGGAACAGATACGCAGTATTTT. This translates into CAWGDGGTDTQYF.

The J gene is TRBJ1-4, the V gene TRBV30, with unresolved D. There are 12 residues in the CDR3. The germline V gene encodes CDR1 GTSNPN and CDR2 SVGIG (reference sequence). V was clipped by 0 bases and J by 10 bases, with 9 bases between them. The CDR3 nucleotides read TGTGCCTGGAGTGTCGGTGAGGGAAAACTGTTTTTT. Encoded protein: CAWSVGEGKLFF.

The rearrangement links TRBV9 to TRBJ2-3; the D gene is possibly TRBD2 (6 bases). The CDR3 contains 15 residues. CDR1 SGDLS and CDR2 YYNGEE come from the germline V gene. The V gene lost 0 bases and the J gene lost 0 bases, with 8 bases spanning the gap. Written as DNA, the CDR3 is TGTGCCAGCAGCGTAGGGGCGGGAAGCACAGATACGCAGTATTTT. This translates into CASSVGAGSTDTQYF.

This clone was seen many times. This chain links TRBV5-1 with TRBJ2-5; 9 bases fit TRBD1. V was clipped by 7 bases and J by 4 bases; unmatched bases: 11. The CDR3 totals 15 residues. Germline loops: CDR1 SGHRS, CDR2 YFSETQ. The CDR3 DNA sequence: TGCGCCAGCGTACTGGGACAGGGATCAGCAGAGACCCAGTACTTC. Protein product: CASVLGQGSAETQYF.

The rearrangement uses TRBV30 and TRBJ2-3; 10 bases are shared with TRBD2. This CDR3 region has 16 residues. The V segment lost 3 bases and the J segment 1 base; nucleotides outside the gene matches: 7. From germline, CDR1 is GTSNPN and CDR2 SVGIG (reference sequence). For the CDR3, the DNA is TGTGCCTGGAGCCCCTCCGGGACTAGCGGCACAGATACGCAGTATTTT. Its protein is CAWSPSGTSGTDTQYF.

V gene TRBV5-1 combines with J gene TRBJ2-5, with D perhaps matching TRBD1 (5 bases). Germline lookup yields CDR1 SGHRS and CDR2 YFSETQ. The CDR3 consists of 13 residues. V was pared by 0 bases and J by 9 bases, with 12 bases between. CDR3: CASSLGQHLAQYF. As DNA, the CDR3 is TGCGCCAGCAGCTTGGGACAGCACTTGGCCCAGTACTTC.

The CDR3: CASSPAADTQYF. The CDR3 DNA follows: TGTGCCAGCAGTCCCGCAGCAGATACGCAGTATTTT. The genes are TRBV2 and TRBJ2-3, with unresolved D. Trimming removed 5 bases from V and 4 bases from J, with 7 bases in between. Germline V gene data show CDR1 as SNHLY and CDR2 as FYNNEI. The CDR3 sequence is 12 residues long.

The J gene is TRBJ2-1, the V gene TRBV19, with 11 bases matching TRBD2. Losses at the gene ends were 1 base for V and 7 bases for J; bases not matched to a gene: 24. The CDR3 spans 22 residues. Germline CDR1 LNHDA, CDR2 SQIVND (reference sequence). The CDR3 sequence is CASSIGAGRWGQTSGSKNEQFF. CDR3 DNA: TGTGCCAGTAGTATAGGGGCAGGAAGGTGGGGGCAAACTAGCGGGAGTAAAAATGAGCAGTTCTTC.

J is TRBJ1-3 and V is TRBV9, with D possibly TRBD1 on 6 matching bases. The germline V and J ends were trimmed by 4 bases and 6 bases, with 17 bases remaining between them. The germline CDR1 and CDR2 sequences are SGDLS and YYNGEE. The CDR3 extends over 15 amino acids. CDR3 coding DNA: TGTGCCAGCAGCCCCAGGGGAGGGAGGGAAAACACCATATATTTT. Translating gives CASSPRGGRENTIYF.

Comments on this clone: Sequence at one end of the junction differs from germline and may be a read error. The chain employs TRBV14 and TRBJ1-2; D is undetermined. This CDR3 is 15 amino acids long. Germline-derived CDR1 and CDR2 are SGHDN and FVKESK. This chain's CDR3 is CAGSQAFAANYGYTF. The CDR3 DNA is TGTGCCGGCAGCCAAGCTTTTGCAGCTAACTATGGCTACACCTTC.

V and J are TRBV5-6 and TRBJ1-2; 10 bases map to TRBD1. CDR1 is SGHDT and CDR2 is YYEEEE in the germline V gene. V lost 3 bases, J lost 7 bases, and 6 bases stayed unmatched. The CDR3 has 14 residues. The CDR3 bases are TGTGCCAGCAGCTGGGTTGGACAGGGGGTTGGCTACACCTTC. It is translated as CASSWVGQGVGYTF.

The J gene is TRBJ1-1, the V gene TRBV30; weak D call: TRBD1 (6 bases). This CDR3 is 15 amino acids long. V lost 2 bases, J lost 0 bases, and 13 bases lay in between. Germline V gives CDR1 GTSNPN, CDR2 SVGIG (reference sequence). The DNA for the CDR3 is TGTGCCTGGAGTCTCCCCGGACAGTTGAACACTGAAGCTTTCTTT. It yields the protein CAWSLPGQLNTEAFF.

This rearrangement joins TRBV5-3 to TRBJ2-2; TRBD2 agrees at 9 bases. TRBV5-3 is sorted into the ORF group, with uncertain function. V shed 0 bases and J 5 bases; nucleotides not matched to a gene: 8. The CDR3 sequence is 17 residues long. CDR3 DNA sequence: TGTGCCAGAAGCTTGGCGTTTAGCGGGAGAGTTACCGGGGAGCTGTTTTTT. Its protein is CARSLAFSGRVTGELFF.

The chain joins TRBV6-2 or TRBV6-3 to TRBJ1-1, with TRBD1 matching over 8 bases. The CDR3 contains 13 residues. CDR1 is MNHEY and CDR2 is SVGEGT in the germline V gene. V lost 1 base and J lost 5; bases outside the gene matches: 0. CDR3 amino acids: CASSYWDRTEAFF. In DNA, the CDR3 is TGTGCCAGCAGTTACTGGGACAGGACTGAAGCTTTCTTT.

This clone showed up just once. CDR3 region: CASSDLRGRTDTQYF. The CDR3 DNA reads as TGTGCCAGCAGTGATCTCAGGGGGCGCACAGATACGCAGTATTTT. The rearrangement joins TRBV6-1 to TRBJ2-3; the match to TRBD1 covers 8 bases. Germline loops: CDR1 MNHNS, CDR2 SASEGT. CDR3 length equals 15 residues. V dropped 3 bases and J dropped 1; count of bases not matched to a gene: 3.

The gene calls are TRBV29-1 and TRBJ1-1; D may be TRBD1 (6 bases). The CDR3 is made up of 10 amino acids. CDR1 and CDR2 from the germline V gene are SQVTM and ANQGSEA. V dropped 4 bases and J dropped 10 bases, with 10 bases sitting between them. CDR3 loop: CSVAQGAAFF. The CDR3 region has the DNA TGCAGCGTTGCACAGGGCGCAGCTTTCTTT.

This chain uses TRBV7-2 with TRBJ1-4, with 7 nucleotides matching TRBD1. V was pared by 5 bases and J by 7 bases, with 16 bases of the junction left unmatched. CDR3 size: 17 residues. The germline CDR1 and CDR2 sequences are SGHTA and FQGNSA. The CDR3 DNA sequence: TGTGCCAGCAGCCAGGACAGGCCGAACACCGCGAGTGAAAAACTGTTTTTT. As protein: CASSQDRPNTASEKLFF.